This TCR beta chain stems from a study of T cell changes during pregnancy in multiple sclerosis. Generated by immunoSEQ multiplex PCR, the TCRdb table keeps only in-frame clones and is missing some. The table shows around 15,000 clones, with about 83% occurring only once. V dropped 4 bases and J dropped 6; count of bases not matched to a gene: 8. Per the germline V gene, CDR1 is LNHDA and CDR2 is SQIVND (reference sequence). CDR3 size: 14 residues. The chain has TRBV19 and TRBJ1-1; 7 bases agree with TRBD1. Sequences were derived from CD8+ T cells from peripheral blood mononuclear cells, sampled in the second trimester of pregnancy. The origin of this receptor is a female donor in good health, enrolled as a control in a pregnancy study. CDR3 amino acids: CASSTETGMAEAFF. The CDR3 DNA reads TGTGCCAGTAGTACGGAGACAGGGATGGCTGAAGCTTTCTTT.